The 30 T cell receptor beta chains in this list originate from one sample, sequenced in a study of CD8+ T cells in alopecia areata. The treatment here: oral pan-JAK inhibitor, 5-10 mg twice daily. It was cDNA, reverse transcribed from extracted RNA, that served as the sequencing template. Produced via immunoSEQ multiplex PCR; TCRdb's table is partial and in-frame only. The sample lists about 180,000 clones, approximately 51% occurring once. The input for sequencing was CD8+ T cells sorted from blood, taken around week 54, from a patient treated with tofacitinib. Receptors originate from a human donor with alopecia areata.

This clone showed up just a few times. A far more abundant clone sits one base away, making this likely a read error. The chain combines TRBV27 with TRBJ1-6; maybe TRBD1 (6 bases). Germline loops: CDR1 MNHEY, CDR2 SMNVEV (reference sequence). The CDR3 extends over 13 amino acids. V was cut by 4 bases and J by 5 bases, with 6 bases left in between. DNA of the CDR3: TGTGCCAGCAGTTACAGGGATAATTCACCCCTCCACTTT. Amino acids: CASSYRDNSPLHF.

The CDR3 region has the DNA TGTGCCAGCAGTTACACGACAGGGCCCTATGGCTACACCTTC. As protein: CASSYTTGPYGYTF. The chain has TRBV6-5 and TRBJ1-2; 7 bases fit TRBD1. Germline trimming cut 2 bases from V and 4 bases from J; bases unmatched to any gene: 4. The CDR3 extends over 14 amino acids. Germline V gene lookup returns CDR1 MNHEY and CDR2 SVGAGI.

This clone was seen more than once but under ten times. This rearrangement joins TRBV7-9 to TRBJ1-2; the D is unclear. The germline gives CDR1 SEHNR, CDR2 FQNEAQ (reference sequence). The CDR3 runs 15 residues. Trimming removed 5 bases at V and 0 bases at J, with 13 bases between. For the CDR3, the DNA is TGTGCCAGCAGCCCCCGGACTAGTGCTAACTATGGCTACACCTTC. Residues: CASSPRTSANYGYTF.

V is TRBV13 and J is TRBJ2-7; D gene ambiguous. Trimming shortened V by 1 base and J by 5 bases, and 6 bases separated the two germline ends. This CDR3 is built from 12 residues. Looked up from germline, CDR1 is PRHDT and CDR2 is FYEKMQ (reference sequence). The CDR3 nucleotides are TGTGCCAGCAGCTTAGCCCGCAACGAGCAGTACTTC. It encodes CASSLARNEQYF.

This clone has more than one count but fewer than ten. The rearrangement joins TRBV2 to TRBJ2-3, with D uncertain. V was pared by 8 bases and J by 0 bases, with 9 bases between. Germline loops: CDR1 SNHLY, CDR2 FYNNEI. The CDR3 length is 13 residues. CDR3 sequence (DNA): TGTGCCAGCGCACAGACCAGCACAGATACGCAGTATTTT. This encodes CASAQTSTDTQYF.

The V call is TRBV5-4, the J call TRBJ2-2; 12 nucleotides match TRBD2. The CDR3 is 18 residues long. Germline lookup yields CDR1 SGHNT and CDR2 YYREEE (reference sequence). V gave up 0 bases and J gave up 3 bases; unmatched junction bases: 6. The CDR3 sequence is CASSLGLAGGPHTGELFF. CDR3 nucleotide sequence: TGTGCCAGCAGCTTGGGGCTAGCGGGGGGGCCGCACACCGGGGAGCTGTTTTTT.

The rearrangement uses TRBV27 and TRBJ2-1; D might be TRBD2 (7 bases). CDR1 and CDR2 (germline): MNHEY, SMNVEV (reference sequence). The CDR3 is made up of 14 amino acids. The V end was cut by 7 bases, the J end by 6 bases, with 16 bases between. CDR3 region: CASNPRGAGNEQFF. CDR3 coding DNA: TGTGCCAGCAACCCCCGGGGGGCTGGCAATGAGCAGTTCTTC.

The chain is built from TRBV7-8 and TRBJ2-1, with D maybe TRBD1 (5 bases). The CDR3 consists of 16 residues. V was cut by 2 bases and J by 1 base, with 12 bases left in between. Germline CDR1 reads SGHVS; CDR2 reads FQNEAQ. The CDR3 bases are TGTGCCAGCAGCTTACTAGGGGCTACTTCCTACAATGAGCAGTTCTTC. It yields the protein CASSLLGATSYNEQFF.

The chain links TRBV29-1 to TRBJ1-3; D is unclear. Germline CDR1 and CDR2: SQVTM and ANQGSEA. The CDR3 runs 12 residues. V was cut by 8 bases and J by 4 bases, with 12 bases left in between. CDR3 sequence reads: CSIPGFGNTIYF. Written as DNA, the CDR3 is TGCAGCATCCCGGGCTTCGGAAACACCATATATTTT.

Only a few counts were recorded for this clone. This chain joins TRBV10-3 and TRBJ2-1; D possibly uses TRBD1 or TRBD2 (5 bases each). This CDR3 comprises 11 residues. V was cut by 11 bases and J by 5 bases, with 10 bases left in between. The germline CDR1 and CDR2 sequences are ENHRY and SYGVKD. CDR3 bases: TGTGCCGCCCGGGACGACAATGAGCAGTTCTTC. Translation: CAARDDNEQFF.

The rearrangement uses TRBV7-9 and TRBJ2-5; D is undetermined. Germline V gene sequence: CDR1 SEHNR, CDR2 FQNEAQ (reference sequence). With 7 bases removed from V and 5 bases from J, the gap between germline ends came to 17 bases. The CDR3 runs 14 residues. CDR3 bases: TGTGCCAGCATCCACCCCGGCCCTGGGGAGACCCAGTACTTC. Translating it yields CASIHPGPGETQYF.

This chain joins TRBV10-3 and TRBJ2-7, with unresolved D. V lost 1 base and J lost 2, with 9 bases in between. Germline CDR1 ENHRY, CDR2 SYGVKD. This CDR3 spans 14 amino acids. In DNA, the CDR3 is TGTGCCATCAGTGAGTTGGCAGCAACCTACGAGCAGTACTTC. It codes for CAISELAATYEQYF.

The table lists this clone with a few counts. V gene TRBV27 combines with J gene TRBJ2-1, with a weak D call TRBD1 (6 bases). The V gene's germline CDR1 is MNHEY and CDR2 SMNVEV (reference sequence). Between the trimmed V and J ends, which lost 3 bases and 6 bases, there was a span of 15 bases. The CDR3 runs 15 residues. CDR3 coding DNA: TGTGCCAGCAGTTTGGGTAAACAGGGCTTCAATGAGCAGTTCTTC. It translates to CASSLGKQGFNEQFF.

This rearrangement joins TRBV5-1 to TRBJ2-7, with D perhaps given as TRBD1 or TRBD2 (5 bases each). The CDR3 consists of 13 residues. V was pared by 1 base and J by 7 bases, with 12 bases between. The V gene's germline CDR1 is SGHRS and CDR2 YFSETQ. DNA of the CDR3: TGCGCCAGCAGCTTGAGCAGGGAGCCGGAGCAGTACTTC. As protein: CASSLSREPEQYF. Full variable domain (missing parts from reference TRBV5-1 and TRBJ2-7): KAGVTQTPRYLIKTRGQQVTLSCSPISGHRSVSWYQQTPGQGLQFLFEYFSETQRNKGNFPGRFSGRQFSNSRSEMNVSTLELGDSALYLCASSLSREPEQYFGPGTRLTVT.

This rearrangement joins TRBV27 to TRBJ2-3; no firm D call. The CDR3 covers 15 residues. Per the germline V gene, CDR1 is MNHEY and CDR2 is SMNVEV (reference sequence). V gave up 2 bases and J gave up 0 bases, with 9 bases separating them. The DNA of the CDR3 is TGTGCCAGCAGTTTAGCGAGTGCTAGCACAGATACGCAGTATTTT. Translation gives CASSLASASTDTQYF.

The chain combines TRBV5-6 with TRBJ1-1; D is ambiguous. Trimming took 0 bases from V and 6 from J, leaving 15 bases between them. The CDR3 contains 15 residues. In germline, CDR1 is SGHDT, CDR2 YYEEEE. CDR3 amino acids: CASSLGVGPSAEAFF. CDR3 sequence (DNA): TGTGCCAGCAGCTTGGGGGTCGGCCCTAGCGCTGAAGCTTTCTTT.

This chain links TRBV7-8 with TRBJ2-1; D remains ambiguous. Germline V lookup: CDR1 SGHVS, CDR2 FQNEAQ. This CDR3 is built from 15 residues. V was pared by 2 bases and J by 4 bases, with 12 bases between. The CDR3 DNA follows: TGTGCCAGCAGCTTATCCTCTCGCGGTTACAATGAGCAGTTCTTC. This codes for CASSLSSRGYNEQFF.

This clone was detected a few times. V usage is TRBV2 and J usage is TRBJ2-3; D possibly corresponds to TRBD1 (5 bases). With 6 bases removed from V and 2 bases from J, the gap between germline ends came to 15 bases. Germline CDR1 reads SNHLY; CDR2 reads FYNNEI. This CDR3 comprises 15 residues. The CDR3 protein is CASRDPRALTDTQYF. In DNA, the CDR3 is TGTGCCAGCAGGGATCCCAGGGCCCTCACAGATACGCAGTATTTT. Full variable domain (outside the CDR3, taken from reference TRBV2 and TRBJ2-3): EPEVTQTPSHQVTQMGQEVILRCVPISNHLYFYWYRQILGQKVEFLVSFYNNEISEKSEIFDDQFSVERPDGSNFTLKIRSTKLEDSAMYFCASRDPRALTDTQYFGPGTRLTVL.

V and J are TRBV27 and TRBJ2-1; D possibly corresponds to TRBD2 (6 bases). There are 13 residues in the CDR3. V dropped 3 bases and J dropped 5 bases, with 8 bases sitting between them. The germline V gene has CDR1 MNHEY and CDR2 SMNVEV (reference sequence). The CDR3: CASSFQRDNEQFF. The CDR3 region has the DNA TGTGCCAGCAGTTTTCAGCGGGACAATGAGCAGTTCTTC.

This clone was detected once. The chain carries TRBV13 and TRBJ2-1; a possible D gene is TRBD1 (5 bases). CDR1 and CDR2 from the germline V gene are PRHDT and FYEKMQ (reference sequence). There are 14 residues in the CDR3. Trimming removed 3 bases from V and 7 bases from J, with 13 bases in between. The CDR3 DNA reads as TGTGCCAGCAGCTTCCCAACAGGTAGAAATGAGCAGTTCTTC. It codes for CASSFPTGRNEQFF.

The V call is TRBV9, the J call TRBJ2-1; 7 nucleotides align to TRBD1. Unmatched junction bases numbered 8, after V lost 7 bases and J lost 4 bases. Germline CDR1 and CDR2: SGDLS and YYNGEE. This CDR3 spans 14 amino acids. The CDR3 DNA follows: TGTGCCAGCTCCAAGGACAGGAAATACAATGAGCAGTTCTTC. This encodes CASSKDRKYNEQFF.

The J gene is TRBJ2-7, the V gene TRBV9; TRBD2 matches 8 bases. The junction had 7 bases not matched to a gene; V was cut back by 3 bases and J by 5 bases. This CDR3 comprises 14 residues. The V gene's germline CDR1 is SGDLS and CDR2 YYNGEE. The CDR3 here is CASSASGGGDEQYF. CDR3 sequence (DNA): TGTGCCAGCAGCGCCAGCGGGGGTGGGGACGAGCAGTACTTC.

The sample holds a few counts of this clone. The CDR3: CASSDGLAGDYNEQFF. DNA for the CDR3: TGTGCCAGCAGTGATGGGCTAGCGGGGGACTACAATGAGCAGTTCTTC. The chain is built from TRBV2 and TRBJ2-1; 10 bases agree with TRBD2. Losses at the gene ends were 3 bases for V and 3 bases for J; bases not matched to a gene: 5. CDR3 size: 16 residues. CDR1 and CDR2 (germline): SNHLY, FYNNEI.

The chain links TRBV19 to TRBJ1-4; D gene ambiguous. Germline V CDR1 and CDR2: LNHDA, SQIVND (reference sequence). Trimming stripped 5 bases from V and 6 bases from J, with 13 bases between. This CDR3 is 14 amino acids long. This CDR3 reads CASSSDGEYEKLFF. The CDR3 DNA reads as TGTGCCAGTAGTTCCGACGGCGAATATGAAAAACTGTTTTTT. Full variable domain (missing parts from reference TRBV19 and TRBJ1-4): DGGITQSPKYLFRKEGQNVTLSCEQNLNHDAMYWYRQDPGQGLRLIYYSQIVNDFQKGDIAEGYSVSREKKESFPLTVTSAQKNPTAFYLCASSSDGEYEKLFFGSGTQLSVL.

This clone was counted between two and nine times. This chain uses TRBV7-3 with TRBJ2-7, with D possibly TRBD2 on 6 matching bases. In germline, CDR1 is SGHTA, CDR2 FQGTGA. The V end lost 1 base, the J end lost 2 bases, and 12 bases lay between the germline ends. The CDR3 runs to 15 residues. The CDR3: CASSLNPAGPYEQYF. The CDR3 DNA is TGTGCCAGCAGCTTAAATCCAGCGGGCCCCTACGAGCAGTACTTC. The full variable domain, completed using reference TRBV7-3 and TRBJ2-7, is GAGVSQTPSNKVTEKGKYVELRCDPISGHTALYWYRQSLGQGPEFLIYFQGTGAADDSGLPNDRFFAVRPEGSVSTLKIQRTERGDSAVYLCASSLNPAGPYEQYFGPGTRLTVT.

The chain combines TRBV25-1 with TRBJ2-5, with 9 bases aligning to TRBD2. This CDR3 comprises 14 residues. V shed 6 bases and J 4 bases; nucleotides not matched to a gene: 6. CDR1 MGHDK and CDR2 SYGVNS come from the germline V gene. Here the CDR3 DNA reads TGTGCCAGCAGCCCGGCGGGAGGGGGAGAGACCCAGTACTTC. Encoded protein: CASSPAGGGETQYF.

This clone was detected a few times. The chain is built from TRBV10-3 and TRBJ2-5, with TRBD1 matching over 9 bases. The J call is in doubt because the DNA end fits TRBJ2-7 better. Per germline, CDR1 ENHRY and CDR2 SYGVKD. The CDR3 has 12 residues. The CDR3 DNA reads TGTGCCATCAGGGGGACAGGGTACGAGCAGTACTTC. Amino acid sequence: CAIRGTGYEQYF.

The chain joins TRBV5-6 to TRBJ2-1; possible D gene TRBD1, 7 bases. Germline values: CDR1 SGHDT, CDR2 YYEEEE. V lost 4 bases, J lost 6 bases, and 20 bases lay in between. This CDR3 region has 16 residues. The CDR3 loop is CASSRGEEGAVNEQFF. CDR3 DNA: TGTGCCAGCAGCCGCGGGGAAGAGGGGGCGGTCAATGAGCAGTTCTTC.

This clone was recorded a few times. DNA for the CDR3: TGTGCCAGCAGTTTTGGGGCTAACTATGGCTACACCTTC. Its translation is CASSFGANYGYTF. This chain links TRBV27 with TRBJ1-2, with D uncertain. Trimming removed 3 bases from V and 0 bases from J, with 5 bases in between. Looked up from germline, CDR1 is MNHEY and CDR2 is SMNVEV (reference sequence). The CDR3 sequence is 13 residues long.

This clone appeared once. In DNA, the CDR3 is TGCGCCAGCAGCTCATTCCGGGACAGCGATTCCTACGAGCAGTACTTC. This translates into CASSSFRDSDSYEQYF. J is TRBJ2-7 and V is TRBV5-1, with 7 bases lining up with TRBD1. After removal of 3 bases from V and 1 base from J, the junction contained 10 bases not matched to a gene. The CDR3 runs to 16 residues. Germline CDR1 SGHRS, CDR2 YFSETQ.